The 22 T cell receptor beta chains below come from one sample, sequenced in a study of shared clonotypes between healthy human individuals. TCRdb's table, derived via immunoSEQ multiplex PCR, lists solely in-frame clones and lacks some. The table shows 2,100,000 or so clones, with roughly 95% occurring only once. Sequenced: naive CD4+ T cells sorted from blood. Stated subset: CD45RA+ positively selected. These receptors originate from a man between 18 and 29 years old in good health.

The rearrangement joins TRBV7-8 to TRBJ1-2, with a weak D call TRBD1 (6 bases). Germline-derived CDR1 and CDR2 are SGHVS and FQNEAQ. V lost 2 bases, J lost 5 bases, and 15 bases lay in between. CDR3 length: 15 residues. DNA of the CDR3: TGTGCCAGCAGCTTAAATCCTGGGGGCGTTTATGGCTACACCTTC. Its translation: CASSLNPGGVYGYTF.

The CDR3 region is CASSLFVGATDTQYF. DNA for the CDR3: TGTGCCAGCAGCTTATTTGTCGGGGCCACAGATACGCAGTATTTT. This chain joins TRBV7-3 and TRBJ2-3; D may correspond to TRBD1 or TRBD2 (5 bases each). The CDR3 sequence is 15 residues long. Trimming removed 2 bases at V and 2 bases at J, with 11 bases between. Germline CDR1 is SGHTA and CDR2 is FQGTGA.

A word on this clone: Other DNA sequences in this specimen translate into the identical CDR3. The chain has TRBV5-1 and TRBJ2-5; 8 bases align to TRBD2. V lost 2 bases, J lost 2 bases, and 2 bases stayed unmatched. CDR1 is SGHRS, CDR2 YFSETQ, per germline. The CDR3 contains 14 residues. The CDR3 is CASSLASGQETQYF. CDR3 DNA: TGCGCCAGCAGCTTAGCTAGCGGGCAAGAGACCCAGTACTTC.

This sequence joins TRBV28 and TRBJ2-5, with D possibly matching TRBD2 (6 bases). The J call may be mistaken, given a closer DNA end match to TRBJ2-7. Germline-derived CDR1 and CDR2 are MDHEN and SYDVKM. This CDR3 comprises 15 residues. The CDR3 reads CASSLYGGTGPEQYF. CDR3 sequence (DNA): TGTGCCAGCAGTTTATATGGAGGGACCGGTCCCGAGCAGTACTTC.

The chain couples TRBV9 to TRBJ2-2, with 9 bases matching TRBD1. V trimming: 2 bases; J trimming: 6 bases; junction bases outside the gene matches: 8. The CDR3 is 16 amino acids. The V gene's germline CDR1 is SGDLS and CDR2 YYNGEE. DNA of the CDR3: TGTGCCAGCAGCGTGACCACAGGGGGCGCGGCCGGGGAGCTGTTTTTT. Its protein product is CASSVTTGGAAGELFF.

This clone came up once. The chain links TRBV5-4 to TRBJ1-3, with TRBD1 as a possible D gene (6 bases). The V gene lost 3 bases and the J gene lost 0 bases, with 10 bases spanning the gap. Germline values: CDR1 SGHNT, CDR2 YYREEE (reference sequence). The CDR3 is 15 residues long. Written as DNA, the CDR3 is TGTGCCAGCAGCTCCGGGACACTCTCTGGAAACACCATATATTTT. Residues: CASSSGTLSGNTIYF.

As concerns this clone: Germline and junction disagree at one end, which may indicate a read error. The chain recombines TRBV20-1 with TRBJ2-5; D is perhaps TRBD1 (6 bases). The CDR3 covers 11 residues. Germline CDR1 and CDR2: DFQATT and SNEGSKA (reference sequence). The CDR3 DNA sequence: TGTGGAATAGGGACACAAGAGACCCAGTACTTC. This encodes CGIGTQETQYF.

CDR3 DNA: TGTGCCAGCAGTGAAGCGCATGGAAACACCATATATTTT. Protein sequence: CASSEAHGNTIYF. The rearrangement uses TRBV6-1 and TRBJ1-3; D is undetermined. The CDR3 contains 13 residues. V was clipped by 0 bases and J by 3 bases, with 3 bases between them. The germline gives CDR1 MNHNS, CDR2 SASEGT.

The chain employs TRBV4-3 and TRBJ2-1; 13 positions match TRBD2. V shed 1 base and J 10 bases; nucleotides not matched to a gene: 10. CDR1 LGHNA and CDR2 YSLEER come from the germline V gene. The length of the CDR3 is 17 residues. In nucleotides, the CDR3 is TGCGCCAGCAGCCAAGCCGCCGGACTAGCGGGAGTGAACGAGCAGTTCTTC. Amino acid sequence: CASSQAAGLAGVNEQFF.

The chain recombines TRBV29-1 with TRBJ1-6; D might be TRBD1 (6 bases). CDR3 length: 13 amino acids. The germline gives CDR1 SQVTM, CDR2 ANQGSEA. Trimming left V 4 bases short and J 2 bases short, with 6 bases between. The CDR3 here is CSVGDTYNSPLHF. CDR3 sequence (DNA): TGCAGCGTTGGGGACACCTATAATTCACCCCTCCACTTT.

The V call is TRBV5-1, the J call TRBJ1-6, with a tentative D call TRBD1 (6 bases). Trimming removed 4 bases at V and 8 bases at J, with 13 bases between. The germline V gene has CDR1 SGHRS and CDR2 YFSETQ. CDR3 length equals 14 residues. CDR3 residues: CASSPDRRYSPLHF. CDR3 nucleotides: TGCGCCAGCAGCCCCGACAGGCGCTATTCACCCCTCCACTTT.

This clone was found once. This sample includes further DNA sequences coding for the same CDR3. CDR3 amino acids: CASSPRQEMNTEAFF. For the CDR3, the DNA is TGTGCCAGCTCACCCCGACAGGAGATGAACACTGAAGCTTTCTTT. The chain is built from TRBV18 and TRBJ1-1, with D possibly TRBD1 on 6 matching bases. Germline CDR1 KGHSH, CDR2 LQKENI. There are 15 residues in the CDR3. V was shortened by 3 bases and J by 0 bases, with 11 bases between the two germline ends. The whole variable domain, filled in from reference TRBV18 and TRBJ1-1, reads NAGVMQNPRHLVRRRGQEARLRCSPMKGHSHVYWYRQLPEEGLKFMVYLQKENIIDESGMPKERFSAEFPKEGPSILRIQQVVRGDSAAYFCASSPRQEMNTEAFFGQGTRLTVV.

The chain combines TRBV5-1 with TRBJ2-7; 7 bases map to TRBD1. The CDR3 sequence is 13 residues long. Germline V gene data show CDR1 as SGHRS and CDR2 as YFSETQ. After removal of 7 bases from V and 2 bases from J, the junction contained 6 bases not matched to a gene. CDR3 loop: CASARQGPYEQYF. CDR3 sequence (DNA): TGCGCCAGCGCCCGACAGGGCCCCTACGAGCAGTACTTC.

The gene calls are TRBV19 and TRBJ2-3; D is ambiguous. The CDR3 has 16 amino acids. The ends were cut back, 3 bases at V and 1 base at J, with 14 bases in the middle. Per germline, CDR1 LNHDA and CDR2 SQIVND (reference sequence). The DNA for the CDR3 is TGTGCCAGTAGTATGACCGTGACGGCGGGCACAGATACGCAGTATTTT. It yields the protein CASSMTVTAGTDTQYF.

V and J are TRBV10-1 and TRBJ2-5; D gene unclear. Germline CDR1 WNHNN, CDR2 SYGVQD (reference sequence). The CDR3 is 15 residues long. The V end lost 3 bases, the J end lost 1 base, and 12 bases lay between the germline ends. This CDR3 reads CASSDPGSGQETQYF. CDR3 nucleotide sequence: TGCGCCAGCAGTGATCCCGGTTCGGGCCAAGAGACCCAGTACTTC.

The V gene is TRBV11-2, the J gene TRBJ1-1; D perhaps matches TRBD1 (5 bases). V dropped 7 bases and J dropped 1 base, with 16 bases sitting between them. CDR1 and CDR2 (germline): SGHAT, FQNNGV. The CDR3 loop spans 15 amino acids. CDR3 in DNA: TGTGCCAGCACACGGGGCGTCAGGACGAACACTGAAGCTTTCTTT. It encodes CASTRGVRTNTEAFF.

The chain uses TRBV7-9 and TRBJ1-4; D ambiguous. The germline CDR1 and CDR2 sequences are SEHNR and FQNEAQ (reference sequence). This CDR3 contains 14 residues. Trimming shortened V by 5 bases and J by 4 bases, and 11 bases separated the two germline ends. The CDR3 region is CASSPGSSNEKLFF. CDR3 nucleotide sequence: TGTGCCAGCAGCCCCGGTAGCAGTAATGAAAAACTGTTTTTT.

V is TRBV7-9 and J is TRBJ2-1; 7 bases are shared with TRBD1. CDR1 and CDR2 from the germline V gene are SEHNR and FQNEAQ (reference sequence). Trimming cost V 5 bases and J 2 bases; bases outside gene matches: 6. This CDR3 is built from 15 residues. CDR3 region: CASSVRDSPYNEQFF. As DNA, the CDR3 is TGTGCCAGCAGCGTCCGGGACAGCCCCTACAATGAGCAGTTCTTC.

The chain combines TRBV25-1 with TRBJ2-1; possible D gene TRBD1, 6 bases. The V gene's germline CDR1 is MGHDK and CDR2 SYGVNS. Trimming left V 4 bases short and J 3 bases short, with 7 bases between. The CDR3 contains 13 residues. CDR3 coding DNA: TGTGCCAGCAGTGGGACAGTCTACAATGAGCAGTTCTTC. This codes for CASSGTVYNEQFF.

The V and J genes are TRBV10-1 and TRBJ2-7, with D possibly matching TRBD1 (7 bases). Trimming shortened V by 4 bases and J by 3 bases, and 25 bases separated the two germline ends. CDR1 and CDR2 from the germline V gene are WNHNN and SYGVQD (reference sequence). The CDR3 contains 18 residues. CDR3 nucleotide sequence: TGCGCCAGCAGTGCGTACAGGGACTTCTTAACAGGGGACTACGAGCAGTACTTC. Translating it yields CASSAYRDFLTGDYEQYF.

This clone was seen once. V and J are TRBV2 and TRBJ1-4; TRBD1 matches at 8 bases. The CDR3 is made up of 13 amino acids. The germline V gene has CDR1 SNHLY and CDR2 FYNNEI. The V segment lost 10 bases and the J segment 8 bases; nucleotides outside the gene matches: 9. This CDR3 reads CATTQTGVEKLFF. DNA for the CDR3: TGTGCCACCACACAGACAGGGGTAGAAAAACTGTTTTTT.

V is TRBV27 and J is TRBJ2-4; tentatively, D is TRBD1 (6 bases). Germline lookup yields CDR1 MNHEY and CDR2 SMNVEV (reference sequence). The V end was cut by 6 bases, the J end by 6 bases, with 12 bases between. CDR3 length: 13 residues. The CDR3 region has the DNA TGTGCCAGCAGGCGACAGGTGGGAAACATTCAGTACTTC. It encodes CASRRQVGNIQYF.